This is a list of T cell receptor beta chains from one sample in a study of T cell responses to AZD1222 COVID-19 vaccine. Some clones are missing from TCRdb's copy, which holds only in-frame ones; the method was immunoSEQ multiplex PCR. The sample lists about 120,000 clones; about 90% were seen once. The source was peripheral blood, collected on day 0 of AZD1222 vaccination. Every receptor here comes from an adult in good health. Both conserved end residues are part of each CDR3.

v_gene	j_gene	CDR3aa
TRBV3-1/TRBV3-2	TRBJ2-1	CASSLRTSGGDEQFF
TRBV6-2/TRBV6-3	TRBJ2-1	CASSPHDSYNEQFF
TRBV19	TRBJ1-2	CASSNRQNPHGYTF
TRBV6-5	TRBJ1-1	CASSYSKGDTEAFF
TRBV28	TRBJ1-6	CASSSSSYNSPLHF
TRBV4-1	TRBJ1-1	CASSQVTGYTEAFF
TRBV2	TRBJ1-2	CASSRTQGFDYGYTF
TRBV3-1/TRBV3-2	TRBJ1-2	CASSPSGGRGYTF
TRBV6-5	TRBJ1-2	CASSYDGTGAGYTF
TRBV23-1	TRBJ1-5	CASRLTWDRGRGQPQHF
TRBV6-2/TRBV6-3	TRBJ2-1	CASSHGRGQFF
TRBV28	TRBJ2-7	CASSLDTSPGLAGGTYEQYF
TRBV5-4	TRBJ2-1	CASIRMKSGSYNEQFF
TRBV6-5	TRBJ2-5	CASSYSRPQGETQYF
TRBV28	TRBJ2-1	CASSLPDNEQFF
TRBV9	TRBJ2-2	CASSVDQGDKSGELFF
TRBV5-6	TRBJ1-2	CASSFGFDGYTF
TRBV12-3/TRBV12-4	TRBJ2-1	CASSFTFEQFF
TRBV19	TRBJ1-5	CASSIEWAGLSNQPQHF
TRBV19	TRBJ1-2	CASSGPGTGDYGYTF
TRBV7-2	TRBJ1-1	CASSAMGTLAFF
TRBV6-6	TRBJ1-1	CASTTGINTEAFF
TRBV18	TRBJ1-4	CASSPGLGTNEKLFF
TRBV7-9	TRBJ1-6	CASSLWQGDSPLHF
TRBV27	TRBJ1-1	CATNSQGSIEEAFF
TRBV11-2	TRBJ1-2	CASSTVLGHLNYGYTF
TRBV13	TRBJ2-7	CASSLRVGTGDYEQYF
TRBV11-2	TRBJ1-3	CASSSGGGTGNTIYF
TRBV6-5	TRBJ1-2	CASSPSYAPVGYTF
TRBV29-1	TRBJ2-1	CSVEGDDRRSYNEQFF
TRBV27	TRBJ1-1	CASRFAGGEDTEAFF
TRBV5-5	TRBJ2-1	CASSLDGLSYNEQFF
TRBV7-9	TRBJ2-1	CASSLMGPGYNEQFF
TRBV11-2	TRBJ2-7	CASSPGGYEQYF
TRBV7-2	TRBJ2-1	CASSYLDRSGNEQFF